This T cell receptor (beta chain) appears in the sequencing data of a study of cytomegalovirus exposure and HLA in healthy donors. Study findings and constraints: A missense variant in DCLRE1C was later tied to TCR beta V- and J-gene trimming. The classifier reportedly diagnosed cytomegalovirus status with high sensitivity and specificity. 164 TCR beta chains were listed as cytomegalovirus-associated.

This CDR3 spans 16 amino acids. CDR1 and CDR2 from the germline V gene are PRHDT and FYEKMQ (reference sequence). Trimming removed 9 bases at V and 2 bases at J, with 21 bases between. A remark on this clone: What it recognizes is unknown.

With 60 Vbeta and 13 Jbeta primers, the PCR was carried out. The method was immunoSEQ multiplex PCR; TCRdb's version includes in-frame clones alone and lacks a portion of them. The sample lists about 130,000 clones, 79% occurring once. The sequencing input was PBMCs. The gene calls are TRBV13 and TRBJ2-3, with D possibly TRBD2 on 6 matching bases. The TCR comes from a man aged 35-49 years in good health and CMV-seropositive. In DNA, the CDR3 is TGTGCCAGTAGCCCCCCAGAGCGGGCCGTCACAGATACGCAGTATTTT. It encodes CASSPPERAVTDTQYF.